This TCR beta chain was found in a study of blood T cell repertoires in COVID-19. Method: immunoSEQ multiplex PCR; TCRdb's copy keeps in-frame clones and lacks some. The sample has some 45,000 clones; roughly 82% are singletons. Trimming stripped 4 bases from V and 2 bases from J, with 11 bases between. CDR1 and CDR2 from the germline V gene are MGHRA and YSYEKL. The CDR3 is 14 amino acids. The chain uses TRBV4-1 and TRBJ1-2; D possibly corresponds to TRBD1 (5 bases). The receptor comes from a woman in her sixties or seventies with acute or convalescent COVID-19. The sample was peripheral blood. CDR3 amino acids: CASSPGEGNYGYTF. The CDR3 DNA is TGCGCCAGCAGCCCCGGGGAGGGGAACTATGGCTACACCTTC.